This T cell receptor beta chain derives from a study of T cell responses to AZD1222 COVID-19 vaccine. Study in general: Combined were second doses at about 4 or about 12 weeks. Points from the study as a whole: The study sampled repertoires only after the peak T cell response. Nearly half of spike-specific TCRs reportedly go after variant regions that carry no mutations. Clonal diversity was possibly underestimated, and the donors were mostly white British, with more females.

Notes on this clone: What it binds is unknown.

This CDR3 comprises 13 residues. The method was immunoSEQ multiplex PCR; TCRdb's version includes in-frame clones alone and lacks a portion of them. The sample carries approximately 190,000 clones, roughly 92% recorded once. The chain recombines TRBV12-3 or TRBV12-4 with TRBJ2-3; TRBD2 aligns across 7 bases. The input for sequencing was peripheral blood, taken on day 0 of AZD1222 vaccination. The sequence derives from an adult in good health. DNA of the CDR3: TGTGCGGGGAGGGACGGGAGCACAGATACGCAGTATTTT. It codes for CAGRDGSTDTQYF.